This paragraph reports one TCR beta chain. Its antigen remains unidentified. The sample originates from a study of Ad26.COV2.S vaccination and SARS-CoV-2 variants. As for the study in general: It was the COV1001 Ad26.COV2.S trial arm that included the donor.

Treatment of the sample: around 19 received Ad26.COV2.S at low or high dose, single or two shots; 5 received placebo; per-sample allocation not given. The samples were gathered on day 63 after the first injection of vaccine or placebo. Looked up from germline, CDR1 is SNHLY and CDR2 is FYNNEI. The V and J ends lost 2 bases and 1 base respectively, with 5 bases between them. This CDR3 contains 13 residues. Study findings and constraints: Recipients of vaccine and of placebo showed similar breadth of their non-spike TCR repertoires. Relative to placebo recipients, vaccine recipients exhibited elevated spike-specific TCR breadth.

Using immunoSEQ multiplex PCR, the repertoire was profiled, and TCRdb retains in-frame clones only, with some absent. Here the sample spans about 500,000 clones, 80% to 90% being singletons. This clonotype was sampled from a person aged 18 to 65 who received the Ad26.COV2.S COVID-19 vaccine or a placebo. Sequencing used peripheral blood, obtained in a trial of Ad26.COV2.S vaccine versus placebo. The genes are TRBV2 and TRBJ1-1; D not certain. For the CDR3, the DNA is TGTGCCAGCAGTGAACGGGAGAACACTGAAGCTTTCTTT. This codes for CASSERENTEAFF.